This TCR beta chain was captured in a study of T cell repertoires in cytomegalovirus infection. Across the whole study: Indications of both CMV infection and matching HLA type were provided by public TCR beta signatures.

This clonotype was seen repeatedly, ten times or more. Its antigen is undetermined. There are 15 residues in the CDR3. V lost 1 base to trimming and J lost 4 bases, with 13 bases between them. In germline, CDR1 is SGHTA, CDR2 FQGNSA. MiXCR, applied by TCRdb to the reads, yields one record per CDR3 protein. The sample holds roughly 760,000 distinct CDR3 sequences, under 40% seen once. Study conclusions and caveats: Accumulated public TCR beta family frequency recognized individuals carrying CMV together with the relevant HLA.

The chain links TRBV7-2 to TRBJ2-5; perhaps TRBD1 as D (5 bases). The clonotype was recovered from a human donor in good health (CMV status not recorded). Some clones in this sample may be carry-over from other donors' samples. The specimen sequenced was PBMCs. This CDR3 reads CASSLGAGRGETQYF. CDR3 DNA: TGTGCCAGCAGCTTAGGCGCAGGGCGAGGAGAGACCCAGTACTTC.